Described below is a single T cell receptor beta chain sequence and its context. This specimen comes from a study of blood T cell repertoires in COVID-19. Whole-study context: Sites in the United States, Italy and Spain provided acute and convalescent COVID-19 samples.

Germline V CDR1 and CDR2: LNHDA, SQIVND (reference sequence). The CDR3 consists of 14 residues. The V and J ends lost 5 bases and 13 bases respectively, with 20 bases between them. Per the study methods: Reference gene primer amplification gave nucleated cell count estimates. The assay was immunoSEQ multiplex PCR, and TCRdb's table has in-frame clones only and misses some. Clonal size and the V and J genes are those of that table, whereas D and trimming came from the DNA. The data show 110,000 or so clones, roughly 87% seen once. Sequencing input: peripheral blood. The chain joins TRBV19 to TRBJ1-4; D is possibly TRBD1 (5 bases). The sequence came from a human donor in a cohort sampled during active COVID-19. The CDR3 here is CASSLSRTGPGLFF. The CDR3 bases are TGTGCCAGTAGTCTTTCCCGCACAGGTCCGGGACTGTTTTTT.